The 20 T cell receptor beta chains presented below share a single source sample, sequenced in a study of T cells in Graves' hyperthyroidism and ophthalmopathy. TCR beta CDR3 regions were amplified from RNA transcripts. First-round RT-PCR with HTBI primers amplified the TCR CDR3 region. Each CDR3 protein is one row after TCRdb ran MiXCR on the multiplex PCR reads. This table has approximately 400,000 distinct CDR3 sequences, around 15% appearing once. Sequencing input: blood. The receptors stem from a man aged 45-60 years with Graves' ophthalmopathy.

With regard to this clonotype: A clone one base away is much larger, so this may be a read error. The chain carries TRBV5-1 and TRBJ2-5; 8 bases fit TRBD1. Germline values: CDR1 SGHRS, CDR2 YFSETQ. The CDR3 consists of 16 residues. The CDR3 DNA follows: TGCGCCAGCGGCTTGGCTTGGACAGGGTTAACGGAGACCCAGTACTTC. This gives the protein CASGLAWTGLTETQYF.

There are many counts of this clonotype. This chain connects TRBV6-1 to TRBJ1-5, with D possibly being TRBD1 (5 bases). The CDR3 consists of 14 residues. Germline CDR1 MNHNS, CDR2 SASEGT. Trimming removed 6 bases from V and 3 bases from J, with 12 bases in between. The CDR3 is CASRPDSSNQPQHF. The DNA for the CDR3 is TGTGCCAGCAGACCCGACAGTTCCAATCAGCCCCAGCATTTT.

Only a few counts were recorded for this clonotype. This chain links TRBV4-1 with TRBJ2-1, with D possibly matching TRBD2 (5 bases). Germline-derived CDR1 and CDR2 are MGHRA and YSYEKL. V lost 5 bases and J lost 5, with 10 bases in between. The CDR3 sequence is 13 residues long. DNA for the CDR3: TGCGCCAGCAGCGGCGGGCCAAACAATGAGCAGTTCTTC. Protein: CASSGGPNNEQFF.

This clonotype occurred many times. The chain is built from TRBV12-3 or TRBV12-4 and TRBJ2-1; 12 bases fit TRBD2. The CDR3 consists of 15 residues. V lost 4 bases, J lost 8 bases, and 6 bases stayed unmatched. The CDR3 is CASSYLAGGIYEQFF. The CDR3 DNA reads as TGTGCCAGCAGTTATCTAGCGGGAGGGATCTATGAGCAGTTCTTC.

Ten or more counts support this clonotype. The chain carries TRBV5-6 and TRBJ1-1; tentatively, D is TRBD1 (6 bases). The CDR3 sequence is 11 residues long. V lost 7 bases, J lost 7 bases, and 11 bases lay in between. Germline CDR1 and CDR2: SGHDT and YYEEEE. The CDR3 here is CASRGQDEAFF. CDR3 nucleotide sequence: TGTGCCAGCCGGGGGCAGGATGAAGCTTTCTTT.

There are many counts of this clonotype. The chain joins TRBV24-1 to TRBJ2-3, with TRBD2 identical over 8 bases. The trim removed 2 bases at V and 1 base at J, leaving 4 bases unmatched. The germline V gene has CDR1 KGHDR and CDR2 SFDVKD. This CDR3 region has 16 residues. In DNA form, the CDR3 reads TGTGCCACCAGTGATTCTGCGGGAGGCCGCACAGATACGCAGTATTTT. Translation: CATSDSAGGRTDTQYF.

This clonotype showed up many times. The V and J genes are TRBV5-1 and TRBJ2-1, with TRBD2 matching 8 bases. The CDR3 totals 18 residues. Losses at the gene ends were 4 bases for V and 2 bases for J; bases not matched to a gene: 14. Germline V lookup: CDR1 SGHRS, CDR2 YFSETQ. The CDR3 nucleotides are TGCGCCAGCAGCCCATTGGGTATCAGCGGGGGTACCTACAATGAGCAGTTCTTC. It encodes CASSPLGISGGTYNEQFF. Variable domain in full (rest from reference TRBV5-1 and TRBJ2-1): KAGVTQTPRYLIKTRGQQVTLSCSPISGHRSVSWYQQTPGQGLQFLFEYFSETQRNKGNFPGRFSGRQFSNSRSEMNVSTLELGDSALYLCASSPLGISGGTYNEQFFGPGTRLTVL.

The J gene is TRBJ2-2, the V gene TRBV10-3; tentatively, D is TRBD1 (6 bases). CDR1 and CDR2 (germline): ENHRY, SYGVKD. The CDR3 loop spans 15 amino acids. V lost 6 bases and J lost 2, with 13 bases in between. CDR3 sequence (DNA): TGTGCCATCAGGTCTAGGGACACCAACACCGGGGAGCTGTTTTTT. Translated, it gives CAIRSRDTNTGELFF.

The chain is built from TRBV3-1 and TRBJ1-1; D not resolved. Deletions cut 0 bases from V and 7 bases from J, with 12 bases between. The CDR3 covers 14 residues. CDR1 and CDR2 from the germline V gene are LGHDT and YNNKEL (reference sequence). CDR3 protein: CASSQEGTPNEAFF. CDR3 nucleotides: TGTGCCAGCAGCCAAGAGGGCACCCCAAATGAAGCTTTCTTT.

This clonotype was observed at least ten times. The rearrangement uses TRBV5-1 and TRBJ2-5; the D gene is possibly TRBD2 (6 bases). Germline CDR1 and CDR2: SGHRS and YFSETQ. V lost 2 bases and J 3 bases, leaving 17 bases between the germline ends. There are 16 residues in the CDR3. CDR3 DNA sequence: TGCGCCAGCAGCTTTTCGGGGGTAGGGTCGGAAGAGACCCAGTACTTC. Protein product: CASSFSGVGSEETQYF. The complete variable domain, with remaining parts taken from reference TRBV5-1 and TRBJ2-5, reads KAGVTQTPRYLIKTRGQQVTLSCSPISGHRSVSWYQQTPGQGLQFLFEYFSETQRNKGNFPGRFSGRQFSNSRSEMNVSTLELGDSALYLCASSFSGVGSEETQYFGPGTRLLVL.

This clonotype was counted at least ten times. The chain uses TRBV29-1 and TRBJ2-1, with D tentatively TRBD1 (6 bases). Per germline, CDR1 SQVTM and CDR2 ANQGSEA. This CDR3 is 17 amino acids long. Trimming took off 0 bases at V and 1 base at J, with 16 bases between the two ends. The CDR3: CSVEEETGSWSYNEQFF. CDR3 coding DNA: TGCAGCGTTGAAGAAGAAACAGGGTCTTGGTCCTACAATGAGCAGTTCTTC.

This clonotype appeared many times. The CDR3 reads CASSPQTSPGEQYF. The CDR3 coding sequence is TGCGCCAGCAGCCCGCAAACTAGCCCCGGCGAGCAGTACTTC. The chain is built from TRBV5-1 and TRBJ2-7, with a weak D call TRBD2 (6 bases). V was shortened by 4 bases and J by 6 bases, with 17 bases between the two germline ends. Germline values: CDR1 SGHRS, CDR2 YFSETQ. This CDR3 region has 14 residues.

The sample holds many counts of this clonotype. The chain recombines TRBV3-1 with TRBJ2-7; weak D call: TRBD2 (6 bases). The CDR3 consists of 15 residues. Germline V gene sequence: CDR1 LGHDT, CDR2 YNNKEL (reference sequence). V lost 2 bases and J lost 3, with 14 bases in between. CDR3 DNA sequence: TGTGCCAGCAGCCAAAACCAGGGAGGTATCTACGAGCAGTACTTC. Translating gives CASSQNQGGIYEQYF.

This clonotype has at least ten counts. The genes are TRBV20-1 and TRBJ2-1, with 8 bases identical to TRBD1. CDR1 is DFQATT, CDR2 SNEGSKA, per germline (reference sequence). CDR3 size: 16 residues. Trimming removed 4 bases from V and 0 bases from J; junction bases left unmatched: 8. CDR3 sequence: CSAKTGVGGSYNEQFF. Here the CDR3 DNA reads TGCAGTGCTAAGACAGGGGTCGGCGGCTCCTACAATGAGCAGTTCTTC.

This clonotype showed up just a few times. This chain links TRBV2 with TRBJ2-5; D is undetermined. This CDR3 has 13 residues. Germline V gene lookup returns CDR1 SNHLY and CDR2 FYNNEI. V was trimmed by 6 bases and J by 5 bases, leaving 13 bases between them. The CDR3 protein is CASRGVAWETQYF. CDR3 DNA: TGTGCCAGCAGGGGTGTGGCGTGGGAGACCCAGTACTTC.

This chain uses TRBV3-1 with TRBJ1-1, with D uncertain. The CDR3 sequence is 13 residues long. Trimming removed 0 bases from V and 4 bases from J, with 6 bases in between. The V gene's germline CDR1 is LGHDT and CDR2 YNNKEL (reference sequence). This chain's CDR3 is CASSQDTSTEAFF. The CDR3 region has the DNA TGTGCCAGCAGCCAAGATACCAGCACTGAAGCTTTCTTT.

This clonotype was observed many times. The rearrangement links TRBV6-1 to TRBJ2-7; no clear D gene. V was trimmed by 5 bases and J by 0 bases, leaving 11 bases between them. The V gene's germline CDR1 is MNHNS and CDR2 SASEGT. The CDR3 covers 14 residues. The DNA of the CDR3 is TGTGCCAGCAGTCCCACTGCTGACTCCTACGAGCAGTACTTC. Translation: CASSPTADSYEQYF.

This clonotype has at least ten counts. The rearrangement links TRBV5-1 to TRBJ2-7; TRBD1 matches at 10 bases. Germline V gives CDR1 SGHRS, CDR2 YFSETQ. V gave up 5 bases and J gave up 6 bases; unmatched junction bases: 8. The CDR3 is 14 residues long. CDR3 DNA sequence: TGCGCCAGCAGGAGGTACGGACAGGGGGGCGAGCAGTACTTC. Translating gives CASRRYGQGGEQYF. The whole variable domain, filled in from reference TRBV5-1 and TRBJ2-7, reads KAGVTQTPRYLIKTRGQQVTLSCSPISGHRSVSWYQQTPGQGLQFLFEYFSETQRNKGNFPGRFSGRQFSNSRSEMNVSTLELGDSALYLCASRRYGQGGEQYFGPGTRLTVT.

The V gene is TRBV19, the J gene TRBJ2-1; 7 bases are shared with TRBD2. Per germline, CDR1 LNHDA and CDR2 SQIVND (reference sequence). There are 12 residues in the CDR3. V was pared by 8 bases and J by 10 bases, with 8 bases of the junction left unmatched. CDR3 nucleotides: TGTGCCAGTTCCGCGGGAGCGCGGGAGCAGTTCTTC. Its translation: CASSAGAREQFF.

The J gene is TRBJ1-4, the V gene TRBV9; no definite D call. In germline, CDR1 is SGDLS, CDR2 YYNGEE. The CDR3 extends over 16 amino acids. V gave up 0 bases and J gave up 0 bases, with 9 bases separating them. Here the CDR3 DNA reads TGTGCCAGCAGCGTAGCACCCCAGACAACTAATGAAAAACTGTTTTTT. Translation: CASSVAPQTTNEKLFF.